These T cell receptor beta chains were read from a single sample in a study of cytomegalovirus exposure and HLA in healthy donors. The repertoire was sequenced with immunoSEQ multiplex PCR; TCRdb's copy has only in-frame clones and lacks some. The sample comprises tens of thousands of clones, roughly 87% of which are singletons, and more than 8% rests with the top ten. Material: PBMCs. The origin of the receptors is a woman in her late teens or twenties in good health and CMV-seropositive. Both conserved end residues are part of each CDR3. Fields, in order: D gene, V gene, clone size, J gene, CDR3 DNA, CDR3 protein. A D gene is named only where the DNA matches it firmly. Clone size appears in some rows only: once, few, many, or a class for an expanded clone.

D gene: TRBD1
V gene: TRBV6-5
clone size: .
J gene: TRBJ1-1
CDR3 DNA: TGTGCCAGCAGCCAGAAGGGACAGTTTAACACTGAAGCTTTCTTT
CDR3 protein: CASSQKGQFNTEAFF

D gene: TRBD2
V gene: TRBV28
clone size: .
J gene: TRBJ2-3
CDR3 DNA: TGTGCCAGCAGTTTAGTAGGACTAGCGGGGACAGATACGCAGTATTTT
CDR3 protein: CASSLVGLAGTDTQYF

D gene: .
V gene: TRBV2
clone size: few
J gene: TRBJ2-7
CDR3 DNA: TGTGCCAGCAGTGAAGGACTCGGCCGCGAGCAGTACTTC
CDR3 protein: CASSEGLGREQYF

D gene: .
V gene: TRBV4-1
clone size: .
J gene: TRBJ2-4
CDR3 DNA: TGCGCCAGCAGCCAAGATTACGGTGCAAACATTCAGTACTTC
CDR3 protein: CASSQDYGANIQYF

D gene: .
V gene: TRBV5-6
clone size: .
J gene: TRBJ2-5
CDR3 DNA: TGTGCCAGCAGCTTTTTCAAGGGGTTTAGGGATCGTGTGGAGGAGACCCAGTACTTC
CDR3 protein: CASSFFKGFRDRVEETQYF

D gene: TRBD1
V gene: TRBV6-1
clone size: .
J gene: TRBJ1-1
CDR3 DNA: TGTGCCAGCAGTGAAGATGACAGGGAGAACACTGAAGCTTTCTTT
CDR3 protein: CASSEDDRENTEAFF

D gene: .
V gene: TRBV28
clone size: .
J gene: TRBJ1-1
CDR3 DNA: TGTGCCAGCAGTTTAAGTACAGGGGAAGCTTTCTTT
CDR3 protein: CASSLSTGEAFF

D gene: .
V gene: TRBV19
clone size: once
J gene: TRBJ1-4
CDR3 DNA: TGTGCCAGTAGTATTGTAGAGGAAAAACTGTTTTTT
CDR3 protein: CASSIVEEKLFF

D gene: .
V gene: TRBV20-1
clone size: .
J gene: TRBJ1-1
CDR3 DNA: TGCAGTGCTTATCGTAATGAAGCTTTCTTT
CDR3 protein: CSAYRNEAFF

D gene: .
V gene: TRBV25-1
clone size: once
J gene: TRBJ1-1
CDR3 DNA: TGTGCCAGCAGTGAACTGTCGGGACTTACAAGAAACACTGAAGCTTTCTTT
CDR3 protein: CASSELSGLTRNTEAFF

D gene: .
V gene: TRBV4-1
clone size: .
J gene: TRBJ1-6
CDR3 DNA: TGCGCCAGCAGCCAAGAAGGGGGGGTTAATTCACCCCTCCACTTT
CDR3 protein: CASSQEGGVNSPLHF

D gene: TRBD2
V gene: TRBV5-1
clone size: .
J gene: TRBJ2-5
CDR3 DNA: TGCGCCAGCAGCTCGGGGGTGACTAGCGGACAAGAGACCCAGTACTTC
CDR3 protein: CASSSGVTSGQETQYF

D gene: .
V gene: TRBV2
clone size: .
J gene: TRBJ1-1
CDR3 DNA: TGTGCCAGCAGCTCCAGGGGAAAGAACACTGAAGCTTTCTTT
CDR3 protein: CASSSRGKNTEAFF

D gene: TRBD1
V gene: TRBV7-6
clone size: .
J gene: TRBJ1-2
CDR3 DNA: TGTGCCAGCAGCTTACAACCCCCGGGACAGGGCGATCGCTACACCTTC
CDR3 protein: CASSLQPPGQGDRYTF

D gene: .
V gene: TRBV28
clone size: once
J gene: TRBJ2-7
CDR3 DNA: TGTGCCAGCAGCCAACCTGATAGGGGCGAGCAGTACTTC
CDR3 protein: CASSQPDRGEQYF

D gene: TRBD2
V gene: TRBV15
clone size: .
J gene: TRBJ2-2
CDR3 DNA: TGTGCCACCAGCAGAGAGGGCCTAGCGGCGAACACCGGGGAGCTGTTTTTT
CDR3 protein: CATSREGLAANTGELFF

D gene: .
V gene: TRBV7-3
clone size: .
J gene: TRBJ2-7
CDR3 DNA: TGTGCCAGCAGCTTATATTTCGGGGAGCGGTACGAGCAGTACTTC
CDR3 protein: CASSLYFGERYEQYF

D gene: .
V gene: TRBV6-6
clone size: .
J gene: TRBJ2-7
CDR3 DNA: TGTGCCAGCAGTCCGTACAGCTCCTACGAGCAGTACTTC
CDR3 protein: CASSPYSSYEQYF

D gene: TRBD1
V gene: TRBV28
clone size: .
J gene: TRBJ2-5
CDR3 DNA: TGTGCCAGCAGGGACAGGGACCAAGAGACCCAGTACTTC
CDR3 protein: CASRDRDQETQYF

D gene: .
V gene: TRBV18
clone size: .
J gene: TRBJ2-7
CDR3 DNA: TGTGCCAGCTCACGTACGTTCCAGGGGCCAGGGCGGACCTACGAGCAGTACTTC
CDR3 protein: CASSRTFQGPGRTYEQYF

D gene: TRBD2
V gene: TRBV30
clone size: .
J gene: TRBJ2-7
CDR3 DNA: TGTGCCTGGACCGTGGGGGGGTCGGGCGAGCAGTACTTC
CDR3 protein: CAWTVGGSGEQYF

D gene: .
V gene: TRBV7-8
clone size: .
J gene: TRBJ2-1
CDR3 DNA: TGTGCCAGCAGCTTAAGGCGGGACAGCTACTACAATGAGCAGTTCTTC
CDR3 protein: CASSLRRDSYYNEQFF

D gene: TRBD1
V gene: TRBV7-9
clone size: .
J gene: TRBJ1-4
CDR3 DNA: TGTGCCAGCAGCTCCTTGACAGGGGAAAAACTGTTTTTT
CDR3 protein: CASSSLTGEKLFF

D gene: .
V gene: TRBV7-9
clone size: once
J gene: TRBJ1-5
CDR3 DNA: TGTGCCAGCAGCCCGTTGAGAGGCAATCAGCCCCAGCATTTT
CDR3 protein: CASSPLRGNQPQHF

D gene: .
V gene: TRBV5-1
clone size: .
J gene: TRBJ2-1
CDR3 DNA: TGCGCCAGCAGCTTGGCCGGAGGGACGGGGAATGAGCAGTTCTTC
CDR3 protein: CASSLAGGTGNEQFF

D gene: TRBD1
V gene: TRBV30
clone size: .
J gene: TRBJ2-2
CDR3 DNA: TGTGCCGGAGACAGGGAATACACCGGGGAGCTGTTTTTT
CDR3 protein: CAGDREYTGELFF

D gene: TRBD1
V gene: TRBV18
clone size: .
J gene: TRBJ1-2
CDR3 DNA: TGTGCCAGCAACGGACAGGGGGCTAGTCGGTATGGCTACACCTTC
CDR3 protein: CASNGQGASRYGYTF

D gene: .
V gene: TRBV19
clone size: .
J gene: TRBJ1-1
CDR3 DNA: TGTGCCAGTAGTATAGGGGGGGGGAACACTGAAGCTTTCTTT
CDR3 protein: CASSIGGGNTEAFF

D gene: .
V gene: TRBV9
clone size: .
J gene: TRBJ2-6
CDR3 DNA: TGTGCCAGCAGCGTAGAGGTTCAGGGAAAGCCCCCAAGCACTGGGGCCAACGTCCTGACTTTC
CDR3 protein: CASSVEVQGKPPSTGANVLTF

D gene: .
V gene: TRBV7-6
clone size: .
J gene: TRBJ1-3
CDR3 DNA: TGTGCCAGCAGCTCCGGGACTCTCTCTGGAAACACCATATATTTT
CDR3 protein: CASSSGTLSGNTIYF

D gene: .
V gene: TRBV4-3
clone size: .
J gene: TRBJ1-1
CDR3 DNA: TGCGCCAGCAGCCAGGACACTAACCGATTCACTGAAGCTTTCTTT
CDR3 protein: CASSQDTNRFTEAFF

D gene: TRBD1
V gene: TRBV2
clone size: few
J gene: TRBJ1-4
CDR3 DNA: TGTGCCAGCAGAGACAGGGTTGGAAGTGAAAAACTGTTTTTT
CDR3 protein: CASRDRVGSEKLFF

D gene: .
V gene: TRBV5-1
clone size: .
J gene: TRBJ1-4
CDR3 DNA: TGCGCCAGCAGCGTTGGGGCAGTTGGAGGGAAGCGTGAAAAACTGTTTTTT
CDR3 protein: CASSVGAVGGKREKLFF

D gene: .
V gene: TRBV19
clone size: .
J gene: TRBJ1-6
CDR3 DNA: TGTGCCAGTAGTATACGTCTCGGGGTTCCACCCCTCCACTTT
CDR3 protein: CASSIRLGVPPLHF

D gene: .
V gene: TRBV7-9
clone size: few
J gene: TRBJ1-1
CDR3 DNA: TGTGCCAGCAGCTTAGAACAATACAGCATGAACACTGAAGCTTTCTTT
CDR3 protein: CASSLEQYSMNTEAFF

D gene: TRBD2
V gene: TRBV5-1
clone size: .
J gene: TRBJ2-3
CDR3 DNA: TGCGCCAGCAGCCTAGGACTAGCGGGGGGCACAGATACGCAGTATTTT
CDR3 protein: CASSLGLAGGTDTQYF

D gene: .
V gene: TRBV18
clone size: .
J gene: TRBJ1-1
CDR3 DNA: TGTGCCAGCTCACCAGAGGGGGGGGGCACTGAAGCTTTCTTT
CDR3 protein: CASSPEGGGTEAFF

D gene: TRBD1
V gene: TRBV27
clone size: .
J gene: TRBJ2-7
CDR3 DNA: TGTGCCAGCAGACCGGGACAGGGTTCATACGAGCAGTACTTC
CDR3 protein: CASRPGQGSYEQYF

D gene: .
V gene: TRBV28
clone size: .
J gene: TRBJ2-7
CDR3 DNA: TGTGCCAGCAGTCTTAACTACGAGCAGTACTTC
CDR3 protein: CASSLNYEQYF

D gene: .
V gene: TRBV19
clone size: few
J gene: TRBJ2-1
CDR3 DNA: TGTGCCAGTAGTGTGGACAAGAGCTCCTACAATGAGCAGTTCTTC
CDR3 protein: CASSVDKSSYNEQFF

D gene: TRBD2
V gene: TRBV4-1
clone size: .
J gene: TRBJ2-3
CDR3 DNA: TGCGCCAGCAGCCAAGCGACTAGCGGGGGGACAGATACGCAGTATTTT
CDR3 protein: CASSQATSGGTDTQYF

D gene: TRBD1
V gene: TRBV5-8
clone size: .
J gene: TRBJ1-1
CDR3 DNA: TGTGCCAGCAGGAGGGACAGCTCGAACACTGAAGCTTTCTTT
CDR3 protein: CASRRDSSNTEAFF